This is a list of T cell receptor beta chains from one sample in a study of T cell responses to AZD1222 COVID-19 vaccine. Generated by immunoSEQ multiplex PCR, the TCRdb table keeps only in-frame clones and is missing some. The sample has around 150,000 clones, over 80% seen once. Sequenced here: peripheral blood, sampled 28 days after the second AZD1222 dose. These receptors were taken from an adult who received the AZD1222 COVID-19 vaccine. CDR3s include the opening cysteine and the closing phenylalanine or tryptophan. The order of the fields is D gene, clone size, J gene, V gene, CDR3 length, CDR3 DNA, CDR3 protein. D genes are given only for firm matches. Clone size is stated in some rows and not others, as once, few, many or a class when expanded.

- | - | TRBJ1-2 | TRBV27 | 15 | TGTGCCAGCTCCGGACGGGGGGGCAGGGTCTATGGCTACACCTTC | CASSGRGGRVYGYTF
- | few | TRBJ2-7 | TRBV7-8 | 14 | TGTGCCAGCAGTTTCCGGGCCCAGCCTTACGAGCAGTACTTC | CASSFRAQPYEQYF
- | - | TRBJ1-1 | TRBV4-1 | 14 | TGCGCCAGCAGCCGCACAGGGATGAACACTGAAGCTTTCTTT | CASSRTGMNTEAFF
- | - | TRBJ1-5 | TRBV7-2 | 14 | TGTGCCAGCAGCTCGGGGGAGGGTAATCAGCCCCAGCATTTT | CASSSGEGNQPQHF
- | - | TRBJ2-3 | TRBV7-9 | 14 | TGTGCCAGCAGCAGGGGCAGGGGGGGATCTCAGCAGTATTTT | CASSRGRGGSQQYF
- | - | TRBJ1-1 | TRBV3-1/TRBV3-2 | 14 | TGTGCCAGCAGCCCCCCAGGGACGGGCCGGATGGCTTTCTTT | CASSPPGTGRMAFF
- | once | TRBJ1-2 | TRBV6-5 | 14 | TGTGCCAGCACCCTAAACCGGGGTAACTATGGCTACACCTTC | CASTLNRGNYGYTF
- | once | TRBJ2-1 | TRBV9 | 15 | TGTGCCAGCAGCACTGGACTTACCTCATTCAATGAGCAGTTCTTC | CASSTGLTSFNEQFF
TRBD1 | - | TRBJ1-1 | TRBV5-1 | 14 | TGCGCCAGCAGCTACAGGACAGGGAGGACTGAAGCTTTCTTT | CASSYRTGRTEAFF
TRBD2 | - | TRBJ2-3 | TRBV18 | 16 | TGTGCCAGCTCACTCTCAGCGGGGGGGCGTTCAGATACGCAGTATTTT | CASSLSAGGRSDTQYF
TRBD1 | - | TRBJ2-3 | TRBV18 | 15 | TGTGCCAGCTCACCCTGGGACAGGGTCGGGGATACGCAGTATTTT | CASSPWDRVGDTQYF
- | - | TRBJ1-1 | TRBV4-2 | 15 | TGTGCCAGCAGCCAAGGTCTAGGGGCGAACACTGAAGCTTTCTTT | CASSQGLGANTEAFF
TRBD1 | - | TRBJ1-2 | TRBV18 | 13 | TGTGCCAGCTCCCAGGACAGGGACTATGGCTACACCTTC | CASSQDRDYGYTF
- | - | TRBJ2-7 | TRBV5-4 | 13 | TGTGCCAGCAGCAGAGACTTGGCTCTCGAGCAGTACTTC | CASSRDLALEQYF
- | once | TRBJ2-6 | TRBV18 | 18 | TGTGCCAGCTCACCCTTCCCGTCGTCCCCCTCTGGGGCCAACGTCCTGACTTTC | CASSPFPSSPSGANVLTF
TRBD1 | - | TRBJ1-2 | TRBV19 | 15 | TGTGCCAGTAAAAGATGGACAGGGGCACGGCATGGCTACACCTTC | CASKRWTGARHGYTF
- | - | TRBJ1-2 | TRBV18 | 13 | TGTGCCAGCTCACCACCGGAGGGCTGGGGCTACACCTTC | CASSPPEGWGYTF
TRBD1 | - | TRBJ2-7 | TRBV18 | 16 | TGTGCCAGCTCACCACCCCTAGGGACAGGGCTGTTCGAGCAGTACTTC | CASSPPLGTGLFEQYF
- | - | TRBJ1-1 | TRBV27 | 15 | TGTGCCAGCAGTTTATCGGGGACGGCGAACACTGAAGCTTTCTTT | CASSLSGTANTEAFF
TRBD2 | - | TRBJ2-1 | TRBV11-2 | 18 | TGTGCCAGCAGCTTAGTGCCTAGCGGGGGGCGTACATACAATGAGCAGTTCTTC | CASSLVPSGGRTYNEQFF
- | few | TRBJ2-3 | TRBV7-9 | 16 | TGTGCCAGCAGCTACGAAGGCCGGGCGACCACAGATACGCAGTATTTT | CASSYEGRATTDTQYF
- | once | TRBJ1-6 | TRBV7-2 | 15 | TGTGCCAGCAGCTTTCGGAGCTCCTATAATTCACCCCTCCACTTT | CASSFRSSYNSPLHF
- | - | TRBJ1-5 | TRBV5-1 | 14 | TGCGCCAGCAGCGTAGGGGTGACCAATCAGCCCCAGCATTTT | CASSVGVTNQPQHF
- | - | TRBJ2-2 | TRBV7-2 | 15 | TGTGCCAGCAGCCCCCCGGGGAGAGGAGCCGGGGAGCTGTTTTTT | CASSPPGRGAGELFF
- | - | TRBJ1-2 | TRBV28 | 12 | TGTGCCAGCACTATCCCAGGGTCTGGCTACACCTTC | CASTIPGSGYTF
- | once | TRBJ1-2 | TRBV7-9 | 18 | TGTGCCAGCAGCTCCCTGGGCTCCAGGGGACTAGCTAACTATGGCTACACCTTC | CASSSLGSRGLANYGYTF
TRBD1 | once | TRBJ1-5 | TRBV7-9 | 15 | TGTGCCAGCAGCTCGCAGGGGGCGAGCGGTCAGCCCCAGCATTTT | CASSSQGASGQPQHF
- | - | TRBJ1-2 | TRBV29-1 | 12 | TGCAGCGTTTTTCGGGGTAACTATGGCTACACCTTC | CSVFRGNYGYTF
- | - | TRBJ1-4 | TRBV5-1 | 13 | TGCGCCAGCAGCTTGTCCGTGCAGGAAAAACTGTTTTTT | CASSLSVQEKLFF
TRBD2 | - | TRBJ2-1 | TRBV7-2 | 15 | TGTGCCAGCAGCTTTAGCGGGGGGGCTAAGAATGAGCAGTTCTTC | CASSFSGGAKNEQFF
TRBD1 | - | TRBJ2-7 | TRBV5-1 | 15 | TGCGCCAGCAGCTTGGCCACAGGGGCGGGTCGGGAGCAGTACTTC | CASSLATGAGREQYF
TRBD1 | - | TRBJ2-1 | TRBV2 | 14 | TGTGCCAGCATCGCCGGACAGGGAGGCGATGAGCAGTTCTTC | CASIAGQGGDEQFF
- | - | TRBJ1-3 | TRBV12-3/TRBV12-4 | 13 | TGTGCCAGCAGTTTAGGCGGACAGAACACCATATATTTT | CASSLGGQNTIYF
- | - | TRBJ1-2 | TRBV5-1 | 15 | TGCGCCAGCAGCTCGGAGGGGGGGCTCTTCTATGGCTACACCTTC | CASSSEGGLFYGYTF
- | - | TRBJ2-1 | TRBV7-8 | 15 | TGTGCCAGCAGCTTAGTACGGGGACTCTACAATGAGCAGTTCTTC | CASSLVRGLYNEQFF
- | - | TRBJ2-6 | TRBV5-1 | 15 | TGCGCCAGCAGCCAACAAAGCTCTGGGGCCAACGTCCTGACTTTC | CASSQQSSGANVLTF
- | - | TRBJ1-5 | TRBV18 | 13 | TGTGCCAGCTCACCTGGGGACGGTCAGCCCCAGCATTTT | CASSPGDGQPQHF
- | - | TRBJ2-7 | TRBV28 | 13 | TGTGCCAGCAGTTTAGGCGGAACCTACGAGCAGTACTTC | CASSLGGTYEQYF
- | - | TRBJ1-2 | TRBV27 | 12 | TGTGCCAGCAGCAATACGCTAGATGGCTACACCTTC | CASSNTLDGYTF
- | - | TRBJ1-6 | TRBV27 | 14 | TGTGCCAGCTCCTGGACCGGGTTCGCTTCACCCCTCCACTTT | CASSWTGFASPLHF
- | once | TRBJ1-2 | TRBV7-2 | 15 | TGTGCCAGCAGCTTAGGGCAGGGATCTAACTATGGCTACACCTTC | CASSLGQGSNYGYTF
- | once | TRBJ1-1 | TRBV29-1 | 11 | TGCAGCGTTGAACGGAACACTGAAGCTTTCTTT | CSVERNTEAFF
- | - | TRBJ2-7 | TRBV5-1 | 16 | TGCGCCAGCAGCTTGGCTCCGGGGATGGGGGTCTACGAGCAGTACTTC | CASSLAPGMGVYEQYF
- | - | TRBJ1-2 | TRBV28 | 14 | TGTGCCAGCAGCCAACAACCCATCAGGGACGGCTACACCTTC | CASSQQPIRDGYTF
TRBD2 | - | TRBJ2-5 | TRBV5-1 | 11 | TGCGCCAGCATGGGGGGGGAGACCCAGTACTTC | CASMGGETQYF
- | - | TRBJ1-5 | TRBV13 | 12 | TGTGCCAGCAGCTTGGGAGGACAGCCCCAGCATTTT | CASSLGGQPQHF
- | - | TRBJ1-2 | TRBV6-5 | 15 | TGTGCCAGCAGTTACTCCGGCTGGGGGGACTATGGCTACACCTTC | CASSYSGWGDYGYTF
- | - | TRBJ2-3 | TRBV12-3/TRBV12-4 | 11 | TGTGCCAGCAGTTCAGGGGATACGCAGTATTTT | CASSSGDTQYF